This T cell receptor beta chain was sequenced for a study of blood T cells in healthy people across ages. This clonotype was counted once. Trimming stripped 4 bases from V and 5 bases from J, with 11 bases between. The germline V gene has CDR1 SNHLY and CDR2 FYNNEI. The CDR3 consists of 13 residues. PCR was performed a second time for about 7 to 12 cycles using a sample-barcoded 5' primer and a J-beta primer mix. TCRdb reanalysed the 5' RACE reads using MiXCR and keeps one entry per CDR3 protein. The sample includes about 1,000,000 distinct CDR3 sequences, roughly 45% of them seen just once. The sample consisted of blood. The clonotype originates from a woman aged 55-70 years in good health. The chain employs TRBV2 and TRBJ2-5; no firm D call. The DNA of the CDR3 is TGTGCCAGCAGTGGACTTCCGAGGGAGACCCAGTACTTC. It is translated as CASSGLPRETQYF.